This TCR beta chain was found in a study of blood T cell repertoires in COVID-19 (dated by TCRdb to about 2020). Background for the entire study: Collaborator samples came from the United States, Italy and Spain and covered acute and convalescent phases of COVID-19. The repertoires were made available in a free public database intended to serve as a resource for research on the immune response to SARS-CoV-2. HLA class I and class II types, where available, came from metadata supplied by the sample provider rather than from assay-based typing. Subjects who had been exposed to COVID-19, were actively infected with it, or had recovered from it provided the deeply sampled blood TCRbeta repertoires that made up the dataset. The material from the prospective study consisted of cDNA or gDNA derived from T cells, B-cell-depleted T cells, or PBMCs. Samples were obtained from the ongoing ImmuneRACE study (first 160 participants) and from about 1,300 subjects provided by 6 global collaborators. Nearly every sample came with metadata listing a de-identified subject ID, COVID-19 status, age in years and sex. Overall results and qualifications from the work: How much clinical and demographic metadata was included differed by source and by participant, and the metadata was provided uncurated.

Notes on this clone: Its antigen is currently not known. No clone much larger than this one lies a single base away; base qualities are absent.

The germline V gene sets CDR1 to SGHDN and CDR2 to FVKESK. Counted from cysteine to phenylalanine, this CDR3 has 18 amino acids. Only the CDR3 DNA stays, 54 bases, in frame from base 1. Clipping removes 5 bases from V and 1 base from J, with 12 as the unmatched junction base count. One collaborating source in Seattle enrolled patients while the patients were actively infected and followed the patients over time throughout the course of disease. Whole blood was collected in K2EDTA tubes by collaborating institutions according to the institutions' own protocols. For TCRbeta analysis, collaborators shipped samples in one of three forms: frozen whole blood, isolated PBMCs, or DNA extracted from either of those sample types. TCRbeta CDR3 regions were amplified from genomic DNA by means of the immunoSEQ Assay, a bias-controlled multiplex PCR. As for the original processing: Nucleated cell counts per sample were estimated from amplification of reference gene primers within the assay. To quantify the absolute abundance of each unique TCRbeta CDR3 rearrangement, sequence reads were collapsed and filtered. For each sample, productive Simpson clonality was calculated by taking the square root of Simpson's diversity index across productive rearrangements. The table was pulled from immuneACCESS by TCRdb, which kept in-frame rearrangements only. Such tables lose some clones; where checked, under half of the loss comes from unresolved V genes, and the rest has no known cause. The V and J calls and the clone size are those of that table, but D and trimming were determined from the DNA. The sample yields about 420,000 clones; 70% to 90% were counted once. The ten largest account for 0.7% to 0.85% of the sample.

What was sequenced was peripheral blood. The sequence derives from a man between 18 and 35 years old with COVID-19, enrolled during active disease. The V and J segments used are TRBV14 and TRBJ2-5; 11 central bases correspond to TRBD2. The CDR3 protein: CASSKGLAGGLGQETQYF. The base sequence is TGTGCCAGCAGCAAGGGGCTAGCGGGAGGTTTGGGCCAAGAGACCCAGTACTTC.